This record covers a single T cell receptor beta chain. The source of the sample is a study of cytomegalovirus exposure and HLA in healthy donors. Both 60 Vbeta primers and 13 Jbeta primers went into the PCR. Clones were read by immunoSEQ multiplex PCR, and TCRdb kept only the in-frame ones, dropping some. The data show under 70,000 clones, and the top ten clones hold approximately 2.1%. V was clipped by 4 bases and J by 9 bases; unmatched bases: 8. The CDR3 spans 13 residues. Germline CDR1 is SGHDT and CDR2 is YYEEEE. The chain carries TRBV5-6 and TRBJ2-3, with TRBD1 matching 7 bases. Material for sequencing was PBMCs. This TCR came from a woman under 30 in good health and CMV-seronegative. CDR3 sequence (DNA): TGTGCCAGCAGCCGACCCGGGACAGTCACGCAGTATTTT. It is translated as CASSRPGTVTQYF. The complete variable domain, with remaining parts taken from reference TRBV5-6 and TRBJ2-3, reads DAGVTQSPTHLIKTRGQQVTLRCSPKSGHDTVSWYQQALGQGPQFIFQYYEEEERQRGNFPDRFSGHQFPNYSSELNVNALLLGDSALYLCASSRPGTVTQYFGPGTRLTVL.